The entry that follows covers one T cell receptor beta chain sequence. The antigen remains undetermined. It was with unique molecular identifiers that the TCRbeta library was prepared. In TCRdb, the PCR reads were re-called with MiXCR into one record per CDR3 protein. There are hundreds of thousands of distinct CDR3 sequences in the sample; about 12% occur only once, and 0.65% to 0.9% lies in the top ten. The CDR3 extends over 14 amino acids. Germline V CDR1 and CDR2: SEHNR, FQNEAQ (reference sequence). With 1 base removed from V and 6 bases from J, the gap between germline ends came to 12 bases. The data belong to a study of T-cell reconstitution after alpha-beta-depleted transplantation in children. General study results and limits: It was newly produced T cells that mostly accounted for T-cell counts and diversity one year after transplant.

The rearrangement joins TRBV7-9 to TRBJ1-1, with D unclear. Sequences were derived from PBMCs, sampled before TCRalphabeta/CD19-depleted stem cell transplant. The receptor was derived from a girl aged 2 to 9 with congenital amegakaryocytic thrombocytopenia, due to receive a stem cell transplant. CDR3 region: CASSLDPSWAEAFF. The DNA for the CDR3 is TGTGCCAGCAGCTTAGACCCGTCGTGGGCTGAAGCTTTCTTT.